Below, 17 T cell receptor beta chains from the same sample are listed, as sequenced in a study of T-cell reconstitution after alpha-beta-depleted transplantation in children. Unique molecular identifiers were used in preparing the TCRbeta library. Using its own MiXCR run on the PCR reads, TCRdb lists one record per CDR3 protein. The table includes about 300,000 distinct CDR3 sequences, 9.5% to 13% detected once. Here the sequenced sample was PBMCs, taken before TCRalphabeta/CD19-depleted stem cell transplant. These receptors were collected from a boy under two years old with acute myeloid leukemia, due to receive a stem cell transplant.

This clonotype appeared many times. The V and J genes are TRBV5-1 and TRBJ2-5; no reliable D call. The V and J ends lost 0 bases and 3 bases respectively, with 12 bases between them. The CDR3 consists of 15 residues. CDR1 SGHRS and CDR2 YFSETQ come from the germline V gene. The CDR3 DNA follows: TGCGCCAGCAGCTTGGTTCCCGGAAAAGAAGAGACCCAGTACTTC. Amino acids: CASSLVPGKEETQYF.

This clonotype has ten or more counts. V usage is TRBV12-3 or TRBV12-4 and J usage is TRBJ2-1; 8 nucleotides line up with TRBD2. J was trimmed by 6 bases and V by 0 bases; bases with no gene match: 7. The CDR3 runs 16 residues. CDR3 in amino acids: CASSLAKREGPNEQFF. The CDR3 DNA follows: TGTGCCAGCAGTTTAGCGAAACGGGAGGGCCCCAATGAGCAGTTCTTC.

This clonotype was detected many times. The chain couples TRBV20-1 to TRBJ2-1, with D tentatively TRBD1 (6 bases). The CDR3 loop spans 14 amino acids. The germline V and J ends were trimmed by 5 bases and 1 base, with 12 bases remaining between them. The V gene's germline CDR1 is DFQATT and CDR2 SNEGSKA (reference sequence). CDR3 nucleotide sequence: TGCAGTGCTCTCCCAGGGGAATCCTACAATGAGCAGTTCTTC. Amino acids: CSALPGESYNEQFF.

The CDR3, as DNA: TGCGCCAGCAGCCGGACAGGAGAGATTCTCGTTTACGAGCAGTACTTC. This sequence encodes CASSRTGEILVYEQYF. V and J are TRBV5-1 and TRBJ2-7; TRBD1 matches 7 bases. Per the germline V gene, CDR1 is SGHRS and CDR2 is YFSETQ. This CDR3 contains 16 residues. Trimming took 4 bases from V and 4 from J; bases not matched to a gene: 14.

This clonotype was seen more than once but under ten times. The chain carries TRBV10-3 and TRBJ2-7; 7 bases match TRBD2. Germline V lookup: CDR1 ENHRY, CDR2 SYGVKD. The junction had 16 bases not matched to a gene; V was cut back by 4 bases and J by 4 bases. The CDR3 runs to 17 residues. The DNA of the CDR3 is TGTGCCATCAGTGGAAGGGACTATCACCAAACGAGGTACGAGCAGTACTTC. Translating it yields CAISGRDYHQTRYEQYF.

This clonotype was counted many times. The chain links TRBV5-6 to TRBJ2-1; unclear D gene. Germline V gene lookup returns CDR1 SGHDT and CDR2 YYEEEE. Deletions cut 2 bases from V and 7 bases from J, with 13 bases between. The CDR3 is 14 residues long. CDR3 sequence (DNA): TGTGCCAGCAGCTTCTTGGTCATTACAAATGAGCAGTTCTTC. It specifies CASSFLVITNEQFF.

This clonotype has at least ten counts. The chain's CDR3 is CSARASGGETQYF. DNA of the CDR3: TGCAGTGCTAGAGCGTCGGGGGGAGAGACCCAGTACTTC. The chain is built from TRBV20-1 and TRBJ2-5; TRBD2 matches 7 bases. The CDR3 consists of 13 residues. The V and J ends lost 1 base and 4 bases, in that order; junction bases with no gene match: 3. Germline CDR1 DFQATT, CDR2 SNEGSKA (reference sequence).

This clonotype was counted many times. The CDR3 is CASGLIRDSLSGNTIYF. The CDR3 nucleotides are TGTGCTAGTGGTTTAATCCGGGACAGCCTCTCTGGAAACACCATATATTTT. V and J are TRBV12-5 and TRBJ1-3; 7 positions agree with TRBD1. V gave up 3 bases and J gave up 0 bases; unmatched junction bases: 8. The CDR3 loop spans 17 amino acids. CDR1 is LGHNT and CDR2 is FRNRAP in the germline V gene.

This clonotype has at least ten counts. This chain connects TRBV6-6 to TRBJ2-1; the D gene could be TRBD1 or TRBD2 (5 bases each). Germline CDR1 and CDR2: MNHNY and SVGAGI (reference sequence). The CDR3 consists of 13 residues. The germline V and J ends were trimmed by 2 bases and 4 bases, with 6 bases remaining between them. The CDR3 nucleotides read TGTGCCAGCAGTTACGAGGGGTACAATGAGCAGTTCTTC. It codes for CASSYEGYNEQFF.

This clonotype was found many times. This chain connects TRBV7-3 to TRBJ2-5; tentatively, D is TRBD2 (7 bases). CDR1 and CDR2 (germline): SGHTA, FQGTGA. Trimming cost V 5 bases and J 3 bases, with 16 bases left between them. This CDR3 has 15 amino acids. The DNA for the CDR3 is TGTGCCAGCAGCCTGCACCGGGGGGCCGAAGAGACCCAGTACTTC. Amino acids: CASSLHRGAEETQYF.

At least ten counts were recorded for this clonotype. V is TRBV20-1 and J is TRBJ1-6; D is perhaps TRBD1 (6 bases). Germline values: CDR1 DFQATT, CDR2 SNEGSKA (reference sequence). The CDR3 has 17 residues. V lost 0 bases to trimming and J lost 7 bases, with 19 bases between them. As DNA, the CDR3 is TGCAGTGCTAGAGATACCAGGCACGCAGGGGTGAATTCACCCCTCCACTTT. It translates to CSARDTRHAGVNSPLHF.

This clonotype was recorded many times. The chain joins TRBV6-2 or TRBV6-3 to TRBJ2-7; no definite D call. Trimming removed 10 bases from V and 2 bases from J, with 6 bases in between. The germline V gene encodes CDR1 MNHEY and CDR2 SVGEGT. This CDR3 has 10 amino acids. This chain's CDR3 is CAIGPYEQYF. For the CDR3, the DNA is TGTGCCATCGGACCCTACGAGCAGTACTTC.

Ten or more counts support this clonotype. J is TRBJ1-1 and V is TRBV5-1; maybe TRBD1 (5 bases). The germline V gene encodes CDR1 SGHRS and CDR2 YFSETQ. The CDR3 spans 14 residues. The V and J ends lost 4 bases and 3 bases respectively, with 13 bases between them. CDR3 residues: CASSQNRGYTEAFF. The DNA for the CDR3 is TGCGCCAGCAGCCAGAACCGGGGGTACACTGAAGCTTTCTTT. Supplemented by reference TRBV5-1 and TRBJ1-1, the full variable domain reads KAGVTQTPRYLIKTRGQQVTLSCSPISGHRSVSWYQQTPGQGLQFLFEYFSETQRNKGNFPGRFSGRQFSNSRSEMNVSTLELGDSALYLCASSQNRGYTEAFFGQGTRLTVV.

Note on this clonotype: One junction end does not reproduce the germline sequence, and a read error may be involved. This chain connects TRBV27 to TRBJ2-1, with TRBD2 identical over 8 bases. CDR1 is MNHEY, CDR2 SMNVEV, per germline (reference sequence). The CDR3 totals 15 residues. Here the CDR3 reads CASSFGTSGYNDQFF. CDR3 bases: TGTGCCAGCAGTTTTGGTACTAGCGGCTACAATGACCAGTTCTTC.

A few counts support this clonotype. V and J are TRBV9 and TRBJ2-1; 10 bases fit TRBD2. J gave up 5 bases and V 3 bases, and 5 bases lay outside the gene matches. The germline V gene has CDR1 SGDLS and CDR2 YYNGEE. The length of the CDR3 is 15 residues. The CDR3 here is CASSELAGGNNEQFF. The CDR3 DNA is TGTGCCAGCAGCGAGTTAGCGGGAGGAAACAATGAGCAGTTCTTC. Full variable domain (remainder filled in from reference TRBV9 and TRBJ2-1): DSGVTQTPKHLITATGQRVTLRCSPRSGDLSVYWYQQSLDQGLQFLIQYYNGEERAKGNILERFSAQQFPDLHSELNLSSLELGDSALYFCASSELAGGNNEQFFGPGTRLTVL.

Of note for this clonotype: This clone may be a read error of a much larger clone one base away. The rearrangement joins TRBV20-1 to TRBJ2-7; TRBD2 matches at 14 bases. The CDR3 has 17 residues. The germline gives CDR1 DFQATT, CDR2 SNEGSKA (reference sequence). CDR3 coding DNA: TGCTGTGCCGCAGGACTAGCGGGAGGCCCTTTATCCTACGAGCAGTACTTC. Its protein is CCAAGLAGGPLSYEQYF.

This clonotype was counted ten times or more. CDR3 sequence reads: CATSDPGLAGFPNEQFF. CDR3 coding DNA: TGTGCCACCAGTGATCCTGGGTTAGCGGGGTTTCCCAATGAGCAGTTCTTC. This chain uses TRBV24-1 with TRBJ2-1, with 8 bases fitting TRBD2. The CDR3 is made up of 17 amino acids. Unmatched junction bases numbered 12, after V lost 3 bases and J lost 6 bases. Per the germline V gene, CDR1 is KGHDR and CDR2 is SFDVKD.